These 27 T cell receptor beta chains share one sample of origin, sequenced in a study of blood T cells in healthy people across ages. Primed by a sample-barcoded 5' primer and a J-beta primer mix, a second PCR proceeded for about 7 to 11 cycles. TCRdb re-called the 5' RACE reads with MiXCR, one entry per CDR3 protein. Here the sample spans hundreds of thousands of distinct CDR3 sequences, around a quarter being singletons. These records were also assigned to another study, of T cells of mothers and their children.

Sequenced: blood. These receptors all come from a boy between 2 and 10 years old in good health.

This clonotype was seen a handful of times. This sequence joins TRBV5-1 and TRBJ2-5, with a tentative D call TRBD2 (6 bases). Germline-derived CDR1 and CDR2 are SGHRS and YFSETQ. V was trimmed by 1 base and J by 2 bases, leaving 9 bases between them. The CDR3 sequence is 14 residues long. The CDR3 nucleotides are TGCGCCAGCAGCTTGCCGGCGGGGCAAGAGACCCAGTACTTC. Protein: CASSLPAGQETQYF.

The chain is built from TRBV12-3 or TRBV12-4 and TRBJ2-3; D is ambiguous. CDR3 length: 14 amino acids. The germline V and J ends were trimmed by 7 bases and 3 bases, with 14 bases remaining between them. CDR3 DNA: TGTGCCAGCAATCTTCGGGCCTCGACAGATACGCAGTATTTT. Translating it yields CASNLRASTDTQYF.

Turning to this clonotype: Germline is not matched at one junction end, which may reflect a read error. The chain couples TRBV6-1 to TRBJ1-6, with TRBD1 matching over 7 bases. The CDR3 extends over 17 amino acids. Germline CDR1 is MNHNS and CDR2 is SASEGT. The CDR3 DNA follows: TGTGTCAGCAGTGAAGTAGGGGGCAGCTCCTATAATTCACCCCTCCACTTT. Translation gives CVSSEVGGSSYNSPLHF.

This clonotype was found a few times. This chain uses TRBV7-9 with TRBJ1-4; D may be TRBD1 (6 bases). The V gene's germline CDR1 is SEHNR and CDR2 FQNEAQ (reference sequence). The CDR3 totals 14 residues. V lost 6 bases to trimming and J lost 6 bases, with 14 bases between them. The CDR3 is CASSRDRTDEKLFF. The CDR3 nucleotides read TGTGCCAGCAGTCGCGATAGGACAGATGAAAAACTGTTTTTT. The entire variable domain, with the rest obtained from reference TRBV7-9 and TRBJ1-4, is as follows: DTGVSQNPRHKITKRGQNVTFRCDPISEHNRLYWYRQTLGQGPEFLTYFQNEAQLEKSRLLSDRFSAERPKGSFSTLEIQRTEQGDSAMYLCASSRDRTDEKLFFGSGTQLSVL.

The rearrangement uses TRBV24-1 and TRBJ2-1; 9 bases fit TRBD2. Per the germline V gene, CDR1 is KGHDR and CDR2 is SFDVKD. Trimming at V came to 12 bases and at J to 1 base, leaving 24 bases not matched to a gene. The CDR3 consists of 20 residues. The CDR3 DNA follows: TGTGCCCCGTACGACGCGCCGGGACCTAGCGGGACTGTTTCCTACAATGAGCAGTTCTTC. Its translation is CAPYDAPGPSGTVSYNEQFF.

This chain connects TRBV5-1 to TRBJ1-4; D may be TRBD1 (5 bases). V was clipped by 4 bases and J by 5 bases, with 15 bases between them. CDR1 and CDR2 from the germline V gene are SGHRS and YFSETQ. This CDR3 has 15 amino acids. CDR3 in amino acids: CASSAAGTANEKLFF. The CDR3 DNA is TGCGCCAGCAGCGCCGCCGGGACGGCAAATGAAAAACTGTTTTTT.

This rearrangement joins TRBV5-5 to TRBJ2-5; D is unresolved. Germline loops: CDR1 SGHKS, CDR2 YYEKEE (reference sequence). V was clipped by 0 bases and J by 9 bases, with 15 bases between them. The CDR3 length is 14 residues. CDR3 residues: CASSLGGSEVSQYF. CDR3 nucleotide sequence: TGTGCCAGCAGCTTGGGAGGTTCTGAGGTCTCCCAGTACTTC. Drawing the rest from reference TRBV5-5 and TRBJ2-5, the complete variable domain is DAGVTQSPTHLIKTRGQQVTLRCSPISGHKSVSWYQQVLGQGPQFIFQYYEKEERGRGNFPDRFSARQFPNYSSELNVNALLLGDSALYLCASSLGGSEVSQYFGPGTRLLVL.

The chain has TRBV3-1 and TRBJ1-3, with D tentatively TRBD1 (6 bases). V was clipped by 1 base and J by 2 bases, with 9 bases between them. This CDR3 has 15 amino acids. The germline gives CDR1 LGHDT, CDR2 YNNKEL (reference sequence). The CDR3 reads CASSQVGTPGNTIYF. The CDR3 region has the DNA TGTGCCAGCAGCCAAGTCGGGACACCTGGAAACACCATATATTTT.

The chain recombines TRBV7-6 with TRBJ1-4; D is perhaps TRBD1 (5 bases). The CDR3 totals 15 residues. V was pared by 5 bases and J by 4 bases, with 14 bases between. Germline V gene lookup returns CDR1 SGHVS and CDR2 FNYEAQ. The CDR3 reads CASSPWDGNNEKLFF. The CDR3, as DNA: TGTGCCAGCAGCCCCTGGGACGGTAATAATGAAAAACTGTTTTTT.

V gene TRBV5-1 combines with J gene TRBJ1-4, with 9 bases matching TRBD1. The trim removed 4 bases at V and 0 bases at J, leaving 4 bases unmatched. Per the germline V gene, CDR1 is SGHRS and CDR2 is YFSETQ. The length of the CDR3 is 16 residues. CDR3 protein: CASSLGQGPTNEKLFF. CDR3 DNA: TGCGCCAGCAGCCTGGGACAGGGCCCAACTAATGAAAAACTGTTTTTT.

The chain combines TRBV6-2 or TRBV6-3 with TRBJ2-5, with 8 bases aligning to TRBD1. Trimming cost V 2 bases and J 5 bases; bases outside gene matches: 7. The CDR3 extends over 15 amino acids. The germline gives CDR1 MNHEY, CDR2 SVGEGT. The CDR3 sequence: CASSYRAGGEETQYF. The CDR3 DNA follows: TGTGCCAGCAGTTACCGGGCAGGGGGCGAGGAGACCCAGTACTTC.

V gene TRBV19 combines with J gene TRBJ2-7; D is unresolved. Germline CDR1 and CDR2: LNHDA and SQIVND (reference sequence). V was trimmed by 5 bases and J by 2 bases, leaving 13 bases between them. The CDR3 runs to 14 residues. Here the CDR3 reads CASSPNGPTYEQYF. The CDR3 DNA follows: TGTGCCAGTAGTCCCAACGGGCCTACCTACGAGCAGTACTTC.

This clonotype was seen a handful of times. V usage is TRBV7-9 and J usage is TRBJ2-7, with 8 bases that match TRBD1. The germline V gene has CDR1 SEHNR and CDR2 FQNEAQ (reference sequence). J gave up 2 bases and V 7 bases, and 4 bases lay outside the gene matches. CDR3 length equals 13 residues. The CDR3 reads CASTVQGAYEQYF. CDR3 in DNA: TGTGCCAGCACCGTACAGGGGGCCTACGAGCAGTACTTC.

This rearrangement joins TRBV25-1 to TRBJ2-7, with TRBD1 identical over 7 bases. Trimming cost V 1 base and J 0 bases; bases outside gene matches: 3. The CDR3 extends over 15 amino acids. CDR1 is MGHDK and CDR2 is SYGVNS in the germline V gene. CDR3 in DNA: TGTGCCAGCAGTGAATCCGGACAGGCCTCCTACGAGCAGTACTTC. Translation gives CASSESGQASYEQYF.

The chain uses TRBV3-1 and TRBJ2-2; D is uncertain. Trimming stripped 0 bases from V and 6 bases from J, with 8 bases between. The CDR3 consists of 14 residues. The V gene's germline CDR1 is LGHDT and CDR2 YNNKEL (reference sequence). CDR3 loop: CASSQERNAGELFF. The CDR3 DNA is TGTGCCAGCAGCCAAGAGCGGAATGCCGGGGAGCTGTTTTTT. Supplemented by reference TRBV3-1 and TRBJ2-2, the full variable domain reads DTAVSQTPKYLVTQMGNDKSIKCEQNLGHDTMYWYKQDSKKFLKIMFSYNNKELIINETVPNRFSPKSPDKAHLNLHINSLELGDSAVYFCASSQERNAGELFFGEGSRLTVL.

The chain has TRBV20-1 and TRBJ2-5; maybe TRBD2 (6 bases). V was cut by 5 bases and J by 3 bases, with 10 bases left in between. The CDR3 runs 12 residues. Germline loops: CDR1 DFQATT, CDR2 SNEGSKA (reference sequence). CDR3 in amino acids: CSAAGREETQYF. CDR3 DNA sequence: TGCAGTGCTGCCGGGAGAGAAGAGACCCAGTACTTC.

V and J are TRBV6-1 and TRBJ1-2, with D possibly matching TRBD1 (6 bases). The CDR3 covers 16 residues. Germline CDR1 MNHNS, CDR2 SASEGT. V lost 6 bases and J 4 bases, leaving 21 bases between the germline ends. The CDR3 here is CASSRYSGHPFYGYTF. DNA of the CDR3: TGTGCCAGCAGCCGCTACTCGGGACACCCGTTCTATGGCTACACCTTC.

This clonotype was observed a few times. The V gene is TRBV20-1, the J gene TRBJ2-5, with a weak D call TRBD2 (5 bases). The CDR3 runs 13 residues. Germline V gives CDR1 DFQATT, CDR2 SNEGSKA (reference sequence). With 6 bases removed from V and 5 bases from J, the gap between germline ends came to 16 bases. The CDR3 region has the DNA TGCAGTGCCCTAGTGCCCCCGGGGGAGACCCAGTACTTC. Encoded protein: CSALVPPGETQYF.

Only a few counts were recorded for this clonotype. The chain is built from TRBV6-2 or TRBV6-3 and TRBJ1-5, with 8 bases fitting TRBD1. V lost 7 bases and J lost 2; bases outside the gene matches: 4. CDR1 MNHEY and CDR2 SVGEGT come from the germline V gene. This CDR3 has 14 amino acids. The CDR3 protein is CASNRGIRNQPQHF. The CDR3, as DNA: TGTGCCAGCAACAGGGGGATTCGCAATCAGCCCCAGCATTTT.

The CDR3 reads CASRERTEHPNYGYTF. In DNA form, the CDR3 reads TGTGCCAGCAGGGAAAGGACCGAACATCCTAACTATGGCTACACCTTC. The chain recombines TRBV6-2 or TRBV6-3 with TRBJ1-2; D uncertain. The germline CDR1 and CDR2 sequences are MNHEY and SVGEGT. CDR3 length: 16 amino acids. The V end lost 6 bases, the J end lost 0 bases, and 17 bases lay between the germline ends.

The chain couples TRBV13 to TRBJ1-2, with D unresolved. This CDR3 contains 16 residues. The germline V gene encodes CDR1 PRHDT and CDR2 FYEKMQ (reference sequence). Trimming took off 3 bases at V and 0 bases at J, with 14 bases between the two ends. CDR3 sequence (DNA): TGTGCCAGCAGCTTCTTGACCGACTCTGCTAACTATGGCTACACCTTC. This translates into CASSFLTDSANYGYTF.

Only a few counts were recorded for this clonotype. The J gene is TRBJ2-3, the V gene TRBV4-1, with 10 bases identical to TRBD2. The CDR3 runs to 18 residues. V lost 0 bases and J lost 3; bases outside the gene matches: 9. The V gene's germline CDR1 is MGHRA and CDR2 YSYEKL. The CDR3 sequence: CASSQDPNLAGVTDTQYF. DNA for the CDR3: TGCGCCAGCAGCCAAGACCCCAATCTAGCGGGGGTAACAGATACGCAGTATTTT.

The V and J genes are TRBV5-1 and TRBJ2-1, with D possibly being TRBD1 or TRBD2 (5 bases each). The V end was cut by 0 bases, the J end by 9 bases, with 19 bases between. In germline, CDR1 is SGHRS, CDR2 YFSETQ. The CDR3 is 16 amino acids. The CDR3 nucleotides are TGCGCCAGCAGCTTGGCCTCGGGACCCCGAACGAGTGAGCAGTTCTTC. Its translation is CASSLASGPRTSEQFF.

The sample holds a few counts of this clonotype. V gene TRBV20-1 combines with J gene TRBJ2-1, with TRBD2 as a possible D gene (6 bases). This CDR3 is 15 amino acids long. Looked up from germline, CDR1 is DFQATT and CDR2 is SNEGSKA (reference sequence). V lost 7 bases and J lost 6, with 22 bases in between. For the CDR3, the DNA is TGCAGTGTGGCGGACCCGGGACTTACCTTCAATGAGCAGTTCTTC. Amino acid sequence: CSVADPGLTFNEQFF.

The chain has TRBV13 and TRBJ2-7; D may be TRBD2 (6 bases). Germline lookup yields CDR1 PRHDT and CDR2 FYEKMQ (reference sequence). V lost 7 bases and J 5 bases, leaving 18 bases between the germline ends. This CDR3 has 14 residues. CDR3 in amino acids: CASTNRGEDHEQYF. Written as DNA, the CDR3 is TGTGCCAGCACCAACAGAGGGGAGGACCACGAGCAGTACTTC. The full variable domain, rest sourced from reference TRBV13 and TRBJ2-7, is AAGVIQSPRHLIKEKRETATLKCYPIPRHDTVYWYQQGPGQDPQFLISFYEKMQSDKGSIPDRFSAQQFSDYHSELNMSSLELGDSALYFCASTNRGEDHEQYFGPGTRLTVT.

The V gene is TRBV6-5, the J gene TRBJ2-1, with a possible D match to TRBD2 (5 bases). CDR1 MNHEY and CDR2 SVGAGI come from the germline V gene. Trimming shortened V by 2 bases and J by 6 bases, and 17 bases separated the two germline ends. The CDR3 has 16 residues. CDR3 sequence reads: CASSYLLSGATNEQFF. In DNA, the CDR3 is TGTGCCAGCAGTTACCTCCTAAGCGGTGCCACCAATGAGCAGTTCTTC.

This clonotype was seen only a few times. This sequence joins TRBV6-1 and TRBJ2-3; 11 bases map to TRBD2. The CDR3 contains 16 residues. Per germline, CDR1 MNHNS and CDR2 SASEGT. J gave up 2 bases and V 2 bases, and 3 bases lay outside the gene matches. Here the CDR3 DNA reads TGTGCCAGCAGTGAACGACTAGCGGGGAACACAGATACGCAGTATTTT. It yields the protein CASSERLAGNTDTQYF.